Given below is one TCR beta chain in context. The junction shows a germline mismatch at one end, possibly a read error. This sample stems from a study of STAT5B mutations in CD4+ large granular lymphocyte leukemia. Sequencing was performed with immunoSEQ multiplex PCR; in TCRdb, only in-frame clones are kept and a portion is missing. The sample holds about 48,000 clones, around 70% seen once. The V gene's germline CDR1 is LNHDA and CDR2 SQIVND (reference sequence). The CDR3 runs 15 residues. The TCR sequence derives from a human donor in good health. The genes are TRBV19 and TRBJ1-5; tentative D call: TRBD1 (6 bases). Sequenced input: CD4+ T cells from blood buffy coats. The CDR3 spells CASSIGGDSNQPQHF. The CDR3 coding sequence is TGTGCCAGTAGCATAGGGGGAGACAGCAATCAGCCCCAGCATTTT.